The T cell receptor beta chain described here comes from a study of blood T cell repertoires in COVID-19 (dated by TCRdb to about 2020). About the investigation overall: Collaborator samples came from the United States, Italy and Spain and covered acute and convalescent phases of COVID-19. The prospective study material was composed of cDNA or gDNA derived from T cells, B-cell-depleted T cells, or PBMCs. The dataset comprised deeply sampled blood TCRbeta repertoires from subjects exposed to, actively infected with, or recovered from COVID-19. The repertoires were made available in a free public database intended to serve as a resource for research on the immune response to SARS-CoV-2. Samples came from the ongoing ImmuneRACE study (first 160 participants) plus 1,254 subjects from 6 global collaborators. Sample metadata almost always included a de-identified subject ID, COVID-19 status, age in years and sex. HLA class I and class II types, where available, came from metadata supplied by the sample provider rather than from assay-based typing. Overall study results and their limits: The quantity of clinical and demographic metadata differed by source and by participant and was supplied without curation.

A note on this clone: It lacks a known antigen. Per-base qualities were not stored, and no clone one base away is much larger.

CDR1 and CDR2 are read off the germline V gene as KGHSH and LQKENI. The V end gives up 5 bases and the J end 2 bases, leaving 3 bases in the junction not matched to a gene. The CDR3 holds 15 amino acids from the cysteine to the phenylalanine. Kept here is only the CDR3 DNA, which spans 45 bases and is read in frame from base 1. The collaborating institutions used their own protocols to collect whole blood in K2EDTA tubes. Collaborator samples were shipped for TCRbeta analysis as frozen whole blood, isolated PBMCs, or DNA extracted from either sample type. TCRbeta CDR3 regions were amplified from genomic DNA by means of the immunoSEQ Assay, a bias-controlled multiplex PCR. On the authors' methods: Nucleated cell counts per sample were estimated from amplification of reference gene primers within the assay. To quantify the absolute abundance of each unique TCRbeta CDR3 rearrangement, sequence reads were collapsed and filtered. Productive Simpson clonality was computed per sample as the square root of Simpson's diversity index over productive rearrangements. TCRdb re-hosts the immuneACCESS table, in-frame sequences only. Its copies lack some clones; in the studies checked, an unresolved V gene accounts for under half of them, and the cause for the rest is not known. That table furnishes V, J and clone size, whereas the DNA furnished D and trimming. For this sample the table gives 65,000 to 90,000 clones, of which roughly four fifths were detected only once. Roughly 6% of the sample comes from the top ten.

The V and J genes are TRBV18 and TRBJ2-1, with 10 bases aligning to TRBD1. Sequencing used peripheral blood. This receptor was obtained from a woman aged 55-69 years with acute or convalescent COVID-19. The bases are TGTGCCAGCTCAGTTGGGACAGGGGCCTACAATGAGCAGTTCTTC. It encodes CASSVGTGAYNEQFF.